The clone carrying this T cell receptor beta chain showed up many times. The antigen is undetermined. Possible read error: a much larger clone is one base away. The data derive from a study of blood T cells in healthy people across ages. In the study overall: Template switching caught about one barcoded beta molecule for each two T cells.

It was with a sample-barcoded 5' primer and a J-beta primer mix that a second PCR of about 6 to 12 cycles was run. TCRdb reprocessed the 5' RACE reads with MiXCR, giving one entry per CDR3 protein. The data contain some 640,000 distinct CDR3 sequences, approximately 30% of them seen just once; the ten biggest clones take up around a sixth. Germline loops: CDR1 SGHTA, CDR2 FQGNSA. The length of the CDR3 is 17 residues. The trim removed 4 bases at V and 7 bases at J, leaving 18 bases unmatched. Study-wide points: Percentage of naive T cells showed a strong correlation with TCR beta diversity.

They isolated at least 7 million PBMCs from each sample. Sequenced sample: blood. This receptor was identified in an elderly woman in good health. This chain uses TRBV7-2 with TRBJ1-2; 7 bases align to TRBD1. In DNA, the CDR3 is TGTGCCAGCAGCTCGCTAGAGGGGGCCGGGACTGGCTCTGGCTACACCTTC. Protein: CASSSLEGAGTGSGYTF.